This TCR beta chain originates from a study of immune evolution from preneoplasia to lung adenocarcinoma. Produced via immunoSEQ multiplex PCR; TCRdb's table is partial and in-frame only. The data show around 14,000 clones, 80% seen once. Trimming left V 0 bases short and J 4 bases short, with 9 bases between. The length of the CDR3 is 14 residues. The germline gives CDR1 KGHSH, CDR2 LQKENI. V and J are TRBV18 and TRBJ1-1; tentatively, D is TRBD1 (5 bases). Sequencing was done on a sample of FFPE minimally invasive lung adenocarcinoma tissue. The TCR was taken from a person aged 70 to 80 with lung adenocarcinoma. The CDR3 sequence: CASSPPLGGTEAFF. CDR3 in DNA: TGTGCCAGCTCACCACCACTGGGGGGCACTGAAGCTTTCTTT.